Each of the 29 T cell receptor beta chains below was sequenced from the same sample in a study of cytomegalovirus exposure and HLA in healthy donors. This PCR relied on a set of 60 Vbeta primers and 13 Jbeta primers. The assay was immunoSEQ multiplex PCR, and TCRdb's table has in-frame clones only and misses some. The sample shows roughly 200,000 clones, 70% to 80% of them seen only once. The material sequenced was PBMCs. The receptor source for this set is a woman under 40 in good health and CMV-seropositive.

This chain links TRBV10-3 with TRBJ2-7; the match to TRBD2 covers 10 bases. V gave up 3 bases and J gave up 5 bases; unmatched junction bases: 7. Germline V gene lookup returns CDR1 ENHRY and CDR2 SYGVKD. CDR3 length: 15 residues. This chain's CDR3 is CAISEPQRGGNEQYF. The CDR3 coding sequence is TGTGCCATCAGTGAACCCCAGCGGGGGGGCAACGAGCAGTACTTC.

This chain links TRBV30 with TRBJ2-3; 7 bases line up with TRBD2. Per the germline V gene, CDR1 is GTSNPN and CDR2 is SVGIG (reference sequence). V lost 7 bases and J lost 2; bases outside the gene matches: 9. The CDR3 totals 14 residues. The CDR3 spells CASRRAGSTDTQYF. CDR3 bases: TGTGCCTCCCGCCGAGCGGGATCCACAGATACGCAGTATTTT.

The rearrangement uses TRBV5-1 and TRBJ2-2; TRBD1 agrees at 9 bases. The V and J ends lost 1 base and 5 bases, in that order; junction bases with no gene match: 9. Germline V gene lookup returns CDR1 SGHRS and CDR2 YFSETQ. The CDR3 has 17 amino acids. As DNA, the CDR3 is TGCGCCAGCAGCTTGATGACGGGGACAGGGCGGACCGGGGAGCTGTTTTTT. Encoded protein: CASSLMTGTGRTGELFF.

This sequence joins TRBV9 and TRBJ2-7; TRBD1 agrees at 8 bases. The V gene end was trimmed by 3 bases and the J gene end by 2 bases; junction bases not matched to a gene: 7. The CDR3 contains 15 residues. Germline V gene lookup returns CDR1 SGDLS and CDR2 YYNGEE. The CDR3 sequence is CASSGSDRAPYEQYF. In nucleotides, the CDR3 is TGTGCCAGCAGCGGATCGGACAGGGCCCCCTACGAGCAGTACTTC.

The V and J genes are TRBV6-1 and TRBJ2-3; 12 bases map to TRBD2. The V and J ends lost 4 bases and 7 bases, in that order; junction bases with no gene match: 12. CDR1 and CDR2 (germline): MNHNS, SASEGT. The CDR3 extends over 17 amino acids. Written as DNA, the CDR3 is TGTGCCAGCAGTGGGACTCTAGCGGGGGGGCCAAGAAATACGCAGTATTTT. Protein: CASSGTLAGGPRNTQYF.

The chain employs TRBV7-8 and TRBJ2-1; 10 bases fit TRBD2. Per germline, CDR1 SGHVS and CDR2 FQNEAQ. V gave up 1 base and J gave up 1 base; unmatched junction bases: 10. The CDR3 runs 19 residues. The CDR3 here is CASSLDNGSGGGSYNEQFF. Written as DNA, the CDR3 is TGTGCCAGCAGCTTAGATAACGGAAGCGGGGGGGGGTCCTACAATGAGCAGTTCTTC. Supplemented by reference TRBV7-8 and TRBJ2-1, the full variable domain reads GAGVSQSPRYKVAKRGQDVALRCDPISGHVSLFWYQQALGQGPEFLTYFQNEAQLDKSGLPSDRFFAERPEGSVSTLKIQRTQQEDSAVYLCASSLDNGSGGGSYNEQFFGPGTRLTVL.

This clone appeared a few times. The J gene is TRBJ1-2, the V gene TRBV5-8; 8 nucleotides line up with TRBD1. Germline V CDR1 and CDR2: SGHTS, YDEGEE. CDR3 size: 14 residues. Unmatched junction bases numbered 6, after V lost 4 bases and J lost 4 bases. Here the CDR3 DNA reads TGTGCCAGCAGCCCCCCTGGACAGGGCTATGGCTACACCTTC. Amino acids: CASSPPGQGYGYTF.

The chain joins TRBV6-5 to TRBJ1-1, with no clear D. CDR3 size: 12 residues. V dropped 8 bases and J dropped 2 bases, with 9 bases sitting between them. Germline CDR1 and CDR2: MNHEY and SVGAGI. CDR3 loop: CASQQANTEAFF. DNA of the CDR3: TGTGCCAGCCAGCAGGCTAACACTGAAGCTTTCTTT.

This clone was recorded once. The V gene is TRBV11-2, the J gene TRBJ2-3, with 8 bases matching TRBD2. V lost 5 bases and J lost 3; bases outside the gene matches: 4. The CDR3 runs 14 residues. Germline loops: CDR1 SGHAT, CDR2 FQNNGV. The CDR3 DNA reads as TGTGCCAGCAGCCCGGGACTAGTTACAGATACGCAGTATTTT. The encoded protein is CASSPGLVTDTQYF.

The genes are TRBV5-6 and TRBJ2-3, with TRBD2 matching over 9 bases. J gave up 3 bases and V 3 bases, and 5 bases lay outside the gene matches. This CDR3 has 15 amino acids. Germline V CDR1 and CDR2: SGHDT, YYEEEE. The DNA of the CDR3 is TGTGCCAGCAGCTATTCGGCGGGGGGGACAGATACGCAGTATTTT. It is translated as CASSYSAGGTDTQYF. Based on the CDR3 plus reference TRBV5-6 and TRBJ2-3, the full variable domain is DAGVTQSPTHLIKTRGQQVTLRCSPKSGHDTVSWYQQALGQGPQFIFQYYEEEERQRGNFPDRFSGHQFPNYSSELNVNALLLGDSALYLCASSYSAGGTDTQYFGPGTRLTVL.

The chain carries TRBV5-1 and TRBJ2-2; TRBD2 agrees at 8 bases. Germline trimming cut 1 base from V and 7 bases from J; bases unmatched to any gene: 6. Germline-derived CDR1 and CDR2 are SGHRS and YFSETQ. This CDR3 is built from 15 residues. The CDR3, as DNA: TGCGCCAGCAGCTTGTTTCGGGAGGGATACGGGGAGCTGTTTTTT. Translation: CASSLFREGYGELFF.

The count of this clone is one. V gene TRBV4-3 combines with J gene TRBJ2-6; 8 nucleotides align to TRBD2. The CDR3 spans 18 residues. Unmatched junction bases numbered 8, after V lost 0 bases and J lost 4 bases. The germline V gene has CDR1 LGHNA and CDR2 YSLEER. For the CDR3, the DNA is TGCGCCAGCAGCCAAGAACCAGCGGGAGTGTTAGGGGCCAACGTCCTGACTTTC. Translating it yields CASSQEPAGVLGANVLTF.

This clone was recorded once. The V and J genes are TRBV5-1 and TRBJ2-3; 7 bases agree with TRBD1. CDR3 length equals 16 residues. With 5 bases clipped from V and 5 bases from J, the junction kept 14 bases outside the gene matches. Germline CDR1 and CDR2: SGHRS and YFSETQ. The CDR3 reads CASRLGGVEFRDTQYF. The CDR3, as DNA: TGCGCCAGCAGGTTAGGGGGCGTAGAGTTCAGAGATACGCAGTATTTT.

This clone was found once. The rearrangement uses TRBV9 and TRBJ2-7; 9 bases are a match to TRBD1. The CDR3 has 15 amino acids. Trimming cost V 3 bases and J 3 bases; bases outside gene matches: 7. CDR1 and CDR2 from the germline V gene are SGDLS and YYNGEE. Here the CDR3 DNA reads TGTGCCAGCAGCGGGGGGACAGGGAACGACTACGAGCAGTACTTC. Protein sequence: CASSGGTGNDYEQYF.

The chain employs TRBV9 and TRBJ2-1; D may be TRBD2 (5 bases). The CDR3 runs 16 residues. The germline V gene encodes CDR1 SGDLS and CDR2 YYNGEE. Between the trimmed V and J ends, which lost 4 bases and 5 bases, there was a span of 19 bases. CDR3 sequence: CASSTRGSPPNNEQFF. For the CDR3, the DNA is TGTGCCAGCAGCACCCGGGGTAGTCCCCCTAACAATGAGCAGTTCTTC.

The sample holds one count of this clone. The V gene is TRBV6-5, the J gene TRBJ2-3, with D uncertain. Trimming pared 5 bases from V and 4 bases from J, leaving 10 bases between. The CDR3 has 13 residues. Per germline, CDR1 MNHEY and CDR2 SVGAGI. CDR3 bases: TGTGCCAGCAGTATTAGAGGCGCAGATACGCAGTATTTT. Translation gives CASSIRGADTQYF.

This clone was detected only once. This chain's CDR3 is CASSGGLNLNYGYTF. As DNA, the CDR3 is TGTGCCAGCAGCGGGGGACTAAATTTAAACTATGGCTACACCTTC. The rearrangement uses TRBV9 and TRBJ1-2; a weak D match, TRBD1 (5 bases). The CDR3 runs to 15 residues. Trimming took 3 bases from V and 2 from J, leaving 14 bases between them. The germline gives CDR1 SGDLS, CDR2 YYNGEE.

The V gene is TRBV6-1, the J gene TRBJ1-1, with a tentative D call TRBD1 (6 bases). The V end was cut by 4 bases, the J end by 4 bases, with 13 bases between. This CDR3 contains 14 residues. In germline, CDR1 is MNHNS, CDR2 SASEGT. CDR3 sequence: CASSGQQGFTEAFF. The CDR3 DNA follows: TGTGCCAGCAGTGGACAACAGGGATTCACTGAAGCTTTCTTT.

V is TRBV4-3 and J is TRBJ2-7, with D tentatively TRBD2 (6 bases). Germline V gene data show CDR1 as LGHNA and CDR2 as YSLEER. This CDR3 is built from 16 residues. With 2 bases removed from V and 2 bases from J, the gap between germline ends came to 16 bases. The CDR3 protein is CASSQSYAGNPYEQYF. As DNA, the CDR3 is TGCGCCAGCAGCCAAAGTTATGCGGGAAACCCCTACGAGCAGTACTTC.

This clone was detected only a few times. V gene TRBV13 combines with J gene TRBJ1-4; TRBD1 is a possible D gene (5 bases). Trimming left V 4 bases short and J 8 bases short, with 11 bases between. This CDR3 is built from 13 residues. Germline V gives CDR1 PRHDT, CDR2 FYEKMQ (reference sequence). The CDR3 loop reads CASSWGDGEKLFF. CDR3 DNA sequence: TGTGCCAGCAGCTGGGGGGACGGAGAAAAACTGTTTTTT.

The chain links TRBV7-6 to TRBJ2-2; 13 bases align to TRBD2. This CDR3 comprises 19 residues. Germline lookup yields CDR1 SGHVS and CDR2 FNYEAQ. V was clipped by 9 bases and J by 4 bases; unmatched bases: 17. In DNA form, the CDR3 reads TGTGCCAGTCATCCCACCGTGGGACTAGCGGGAACCGCCACCGGGGAGCTGTTTTTT. Its translation is CASHPTVGLAGTATGELFF. Complete variable domain (other parts from reference TRBV7-6 and TRBJ2-2): GAGVSQSPRYKVTKRGQDVALRCDPISGHVSLYWYRQALGQGPEFLTYFNYEAQQDKSGLPNDRFSAERPEGSISTLTIQRTEQRDSAMYRCASHPTVGLAGTATGELFFGEGSRLTVL.

This clone was detected a few times. The CDR3 region has the DNA TGTGCCAGCTCAACTAGACAGGGTAGCAGCAATCAGCCCCAGCATTTT. This sequence encodes CASSTRQGSSNQPQHF. The rearrangement joins TRBV18 to TRBJ1-5; 7 nucleotides line up with TRBD1. J gave up 1 base and V 5 bases, and 8 bases lay outside the gene matches. The CDR3 has 16 residues. Germline-derived CDR1 and CDR2 are KGHSH and LQKENI. Full variable domain (outside the CDR3, taken from reference TRBV18 and TRBJ1-5): NAGVMQNPRHLVRRRGQEARLRCSPMKGHSHVYWYRQLPEEGLKFMVYLQKENIIDESGMPKERFSAEFPKEGPSILRIQQVVRGDSAAYFCASSTRQGSSNQPQHFGDGTRLSIL.

This rearrangement joins TRBV5-4 to TRBJ2-3; 11 nucleotides agree with TRBD2. The V segment lost 4 bases and the J segment 3 bases; nucleotides outside the gene matches: 4. This CDR3 is 15 amino acids long. Per the germline V gene, CDR1 is SGHNT and CDR2 is YYREEE (reference sequence). This CDR3 is CASSPWTSGTDTQYF. The CDR3 bases are TGTGCCAGCAGCCCCTGGACTAGCGGGACAGATACGCAGTATTTT.

This rearrangement joins TRBV27 to TRBJ1-5, with no clear D. V lost 2 bases to trimming and J lost 1 base, with 3 bases between them. CDR1 and CDR2 from the germline V gene are MNHEY and SMNVEV (reference sequence). This CDR3 is 13 amino acids long. In DNA, the CDR3 is TGTGCCAGCAGTTTACAGAGCAATCAGCCCCAGCATTTT. It specifies CASSLQSNQPQHF.

This clone has only one observation. The V gene is TRBV9, the J gene TRBJ2-5; TRBD2 agrees at 7 bases. Germline loops: CDR1 SGDLS, CDR2 YYNGEE. The trim removed 4 bases at V and 1 base at J, leaving 4 bases unmatched. The CDR3 sequence is 14 residues long. The CDR3 sequence: CASSPGGSQETQYF. CDR3 DNA sequence: TGTGCCAGCAGCCCGGGGGGTAGCCAAGAGACCCAGTACTTC.

This chain links TRBV25-1 with TRBJ1-3, with TRBD1 matching 7 bases. J gave up 0 bases and V 6 bases, and 11 bases lay outside the gene matches. Germline CDR1 MGHDK, CDR2 SYGVNS. The CDR3 totals 17 residues. The CDR3 DNA reads TGTGCCAGCAGCAGTACAGGGGATCAAACCTCTGGAAACACCATATATTTT. It specifies CASSSTGDQTSGNTIYF.

This clone appeared a few times. This chain connects TRBV5-5 to TRBJ2-2; TRBD2 aligns across 9 bases. Trimming removed 0 bases from V and 8 bases from J; junction bases left unmatched: 11. Germline V lookup: CDR1 SGHKS, CDR2 YYEKEE (reference sequence). The CDR3 covers 17 residues. CDR3 sequence: CASSLERAGGPTGELFF. CDR3 nucleotides: TGTGCCAGCAGCTTGGAACGAGCGGGAGGACCGACTGGGGAGCTGTTTTTT. The full variable domain, its missing parts supplied by reference TRBV5-5 and TRBJ2-2, is DAGVTQSPTHLIKTRGQQVTLRCSPISGHKSVSWYQQVLGQGPQFIFQYYEKEERGRGNFPDRFSARQFPNYSSELNVNALLLGDSALYLCASSLERAGGPTGELFFGEGSRLTVL.

The chain recombines TRBV18 with TRBJ2-7; D not resolved. CDR3 length: 12 amino acids. Germline V CDR1 and CDR2: KGHSH, LQKENI. V shed 2 bases and J shed 6 bases, with 8 bases lying between them. The CDR3 coding sequence is TGTGCCAGCTCACCAATTCCCGGCGAGCAGTACTTC. As protein: CASSPIPGEQYF.

V gene TRBV19 combines with J gene TRBJ2-5; D unclear. The V gene lost 1 base and the J gene lost 3 bases, with 9 bases spanning the gap. This CDR3 has 14 residues. Germline CDR1 reads LNHDA; CDR2 reads SQIVND (reference sequence). The CDR3 is CASSIVHKEETQYF. Here the CDR3 DNA reads TGTGCCAGTAGTATAGTACACAAAGAAGAGACCCAGTACTTC.